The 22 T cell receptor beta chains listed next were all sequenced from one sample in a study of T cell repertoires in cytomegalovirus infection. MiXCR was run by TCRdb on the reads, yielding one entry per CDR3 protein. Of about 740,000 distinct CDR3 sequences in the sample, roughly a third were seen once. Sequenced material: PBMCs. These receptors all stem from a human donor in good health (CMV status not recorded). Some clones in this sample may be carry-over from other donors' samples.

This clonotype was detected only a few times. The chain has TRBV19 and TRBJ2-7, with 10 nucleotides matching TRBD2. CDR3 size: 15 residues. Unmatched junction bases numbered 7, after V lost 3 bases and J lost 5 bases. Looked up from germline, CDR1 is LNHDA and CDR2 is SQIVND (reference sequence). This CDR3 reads CASSITSGIQNEQYF. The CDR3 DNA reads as TGTGCCAGTAGTATTACTAGCGGGATTCAGAACGAGCAGTACTTC.

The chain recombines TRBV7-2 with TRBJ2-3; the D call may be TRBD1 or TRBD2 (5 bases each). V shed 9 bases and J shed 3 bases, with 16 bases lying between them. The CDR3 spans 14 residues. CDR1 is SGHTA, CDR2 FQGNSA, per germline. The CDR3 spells CASSYEGPTDTQYF. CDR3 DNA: TGTGCCAGTTCCTATGAGGGGCCTACAGATACGCAGTATTTT. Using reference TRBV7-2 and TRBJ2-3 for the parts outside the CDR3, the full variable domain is GAGVSQSPSNKVTEKGKDVELRCDPISGHTALYWYRQSLGQGLEFLIYFQGNSAPDKSGLPSDRFSAERTGGSVSTLTIQRTQQEDSAVYLCASSYEGPTDTQYFGPGTRLTVL.

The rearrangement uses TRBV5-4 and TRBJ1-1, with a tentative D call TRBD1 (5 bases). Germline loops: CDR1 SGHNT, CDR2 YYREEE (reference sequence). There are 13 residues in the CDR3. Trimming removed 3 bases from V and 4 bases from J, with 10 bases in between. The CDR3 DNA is TGTGCCAGCAGCTCCCAGGGACTCACTGAAGCTTTCTTT. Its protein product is CASSSQGLTEAFF.

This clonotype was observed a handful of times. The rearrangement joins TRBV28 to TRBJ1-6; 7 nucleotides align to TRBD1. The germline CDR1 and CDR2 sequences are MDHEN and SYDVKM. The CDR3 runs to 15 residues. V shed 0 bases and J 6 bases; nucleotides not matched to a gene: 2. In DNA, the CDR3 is TGTGCCAGCAGTTTATGGGGACAGTCTAATTCACCCCTCCACTTT. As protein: CASSLWGQSNSPLHF.

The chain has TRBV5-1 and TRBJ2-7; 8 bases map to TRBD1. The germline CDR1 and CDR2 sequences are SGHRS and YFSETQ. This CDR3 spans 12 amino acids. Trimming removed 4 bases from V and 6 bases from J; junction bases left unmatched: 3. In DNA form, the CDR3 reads TGCGCCAGCAGCGTCGACAGGGGCGAGCAGTACTTC. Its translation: CASSVDRGEQYF.

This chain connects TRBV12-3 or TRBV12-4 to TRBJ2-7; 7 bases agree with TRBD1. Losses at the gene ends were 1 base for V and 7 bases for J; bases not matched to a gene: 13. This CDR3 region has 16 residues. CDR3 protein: CASSLEGAGFSGEQYF. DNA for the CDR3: TGTGCCAGCAGTTTAGAGGGGGCAGGCTTTTCTGGAGAGCAGTACTTC.

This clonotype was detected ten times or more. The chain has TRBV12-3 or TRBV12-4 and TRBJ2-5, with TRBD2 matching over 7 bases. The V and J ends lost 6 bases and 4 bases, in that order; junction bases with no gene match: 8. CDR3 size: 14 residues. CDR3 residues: CASSLSGMGETQYF. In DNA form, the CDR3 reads TGTGCCAGCAGCTTGAGCGGGATGGGAGAGACCCAGTACTTC.

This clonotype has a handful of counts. The CDR3 nucleotides read TGTGCCAGCAGCTTATTGGGTCAGGCCAGCACAGATACGCAGTATTTT. This codes for CASSLLGQASTDTQYF. The rearrangement links TRBV7-6 to TRBJ2-3, with D hard to call. Germline-derived CDR1 and CDR2 are SGHVS and FNYEAQ. The V end was cut by 2 bases, the J end by 0 bases, with 12 bases between. The CDR3 is 16 amino acids.

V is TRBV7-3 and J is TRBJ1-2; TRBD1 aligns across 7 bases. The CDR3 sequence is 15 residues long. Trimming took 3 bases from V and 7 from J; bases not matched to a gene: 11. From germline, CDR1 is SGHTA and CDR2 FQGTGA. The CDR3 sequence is CASSFGQAYLFGYTF. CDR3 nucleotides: TGTGCCAGCAGCTTTGGACAGGCCTATCTCTTTGGCTACACCTTC.

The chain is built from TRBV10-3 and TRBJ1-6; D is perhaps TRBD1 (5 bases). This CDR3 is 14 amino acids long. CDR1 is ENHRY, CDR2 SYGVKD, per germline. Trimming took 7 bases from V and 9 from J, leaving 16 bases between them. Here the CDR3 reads CAITGALQGSPLHF. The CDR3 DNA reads TGTGCCATCACCGGGGCCCTCCAGGGTTCACCCCTCCACTTT.

The chain's CDR3 is CASSPPVRETQYF. Written as DNA, the CDR3 is TGTGCCAGCAGCCCCCCGGTGAGGGAGACCCAGTACTTC. The chain employs TRBV7-6 and TRBJ2-5, with D unresolved. The CDR3 totals 13 residues. Germline lookup yields CDR1 SGHVS and CDR2 FNYEAQ. Deletions cut 5 bases from V and 5 bases from J, with 12 bases between. Drawing the rest from reference TRBV7-6 and TRBJ2-5, the complete variable domain is GAGVSQSPRYKVTKRGQDVALRCDPISGHVSLYWYRQALGQGPEFLTYFNYEAQQDKSGLPNDRFSAERPEGSISTLTIQRTEQRDSAMYRCASSPPVRETQYFGPGTRLLVL.

The CDR3 DNA is TGTGCCAGCACAGCCGGGCTAGCCAAAAACATTCAGTACTTC. The encoded protein is CASTAGLAKNIQYF. V usage is TRBV6-6 and J usage is TRBJ2-4; D is ambiguous. Trimming pared 7 bases from V and 0 bases from J, leaving 10 bases between. Germline CDR1 and CDR2: MNHNY and SVGAGI (reference sequence). The length of the CDR3 is 14 residues.

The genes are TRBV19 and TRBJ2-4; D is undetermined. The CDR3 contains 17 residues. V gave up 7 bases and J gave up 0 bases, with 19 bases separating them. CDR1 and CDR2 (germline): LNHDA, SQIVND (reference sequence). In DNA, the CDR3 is TGTGCCAGTATTGTATTCAAGACCAAGCAAGCCAAAAACATTCAGTACTTC. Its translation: CASIVFKTKQAKNIQYF.

The CDR3 DNA follows: TGTGCCTGGAGTGTAAACAGTCAGTCAGCTTTCTTT. Its translation: CAWSVNSQSAFF. The J gene is TRBJ1-1, the V gene TRBV30; no clear D. This CDR3 comprises 12 residues. With 0 bases removed from V and 10 bases from J, the gap between germline ends came to 12 bases. Per the germline V gene, CDR1 is GTSNPN and CDR2 is SVGIG (reference sequence).

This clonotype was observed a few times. The CDR3 spells CASSPLSAGELFF. CDR3 nucleotides: TGTGCCAGCAGCCCCCTATCGGCCGGGGAGCTGTTTTTT. V usage is TRBV7-6 and J usage is TRBJ2-2, with no clear D. The CDR3 is 13 residues long. The ends were cut back, 5 bases at V and 6 bases at J, with 10 bases in the middle. Looked up from germline, CDR1 is SGHVS and CDR2 is FNYEAQ.

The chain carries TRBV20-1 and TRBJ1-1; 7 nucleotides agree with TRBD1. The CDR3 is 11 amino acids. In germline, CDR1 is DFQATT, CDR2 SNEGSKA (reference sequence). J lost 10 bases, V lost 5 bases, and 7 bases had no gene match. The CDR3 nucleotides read TGCAGTGCTCAAACAGGGGAGGCAGCTTTCTTT. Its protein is CSAQTGEAAFF.

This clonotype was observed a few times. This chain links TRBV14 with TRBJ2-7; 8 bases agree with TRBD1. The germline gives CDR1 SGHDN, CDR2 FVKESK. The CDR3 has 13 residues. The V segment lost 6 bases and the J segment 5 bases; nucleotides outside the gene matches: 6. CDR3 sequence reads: CASSRTGWNEQYF. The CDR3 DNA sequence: TGTGCCAGCAGTAGGACAGGGTGGAACGAGCAGTACTTC.

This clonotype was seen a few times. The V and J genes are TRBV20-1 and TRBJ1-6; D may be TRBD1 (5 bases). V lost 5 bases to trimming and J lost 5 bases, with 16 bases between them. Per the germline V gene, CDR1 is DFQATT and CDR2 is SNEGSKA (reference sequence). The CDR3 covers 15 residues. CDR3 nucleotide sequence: TGCAGTGCTGCAGATTACGGGACCAATAATTCACCCCTCCACTTT. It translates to CSAADYGTNNSPLHF.

The CDR3 loop is CASSKGPGTEAFF. The CDR3 DNA reads TGTGCCAGCAGTAAGGGGCCTGGGACTGAAGCTTTCTTT. The rearrangement uses TRBV2 and TRBJ1-1; D perhaps matches TRBD1 (5 bases). V dropped 5 bases and J dropped 5 bases, with 12 bases sitting between them. Per the germline V gene, CDR1 is SNHLY and CDR2 is FYNNEI. This CDR3 comprises 13 residues.

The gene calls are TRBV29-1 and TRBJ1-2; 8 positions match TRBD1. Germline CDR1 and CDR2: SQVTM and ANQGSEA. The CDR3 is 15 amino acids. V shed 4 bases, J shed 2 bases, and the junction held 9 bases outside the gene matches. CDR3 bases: TGCAGCGTTGGATTTACAGGGGGTCGGAACTATGGCTACACCTTC. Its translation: CSVGFTGGRNYGYTF.

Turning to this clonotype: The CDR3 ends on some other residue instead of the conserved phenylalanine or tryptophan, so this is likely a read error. The CDR3 is CSASSLGARAEAFL. The CDR3 DNA is TGCAGCGCCAGTTCCTTGGGGGCTAGGGCTGAAGCTTTCTTG. The chain has TRBV29-1 and TRBJ1-1; weak D call: TRBD1 (6 bases). CDR1 and CDR2 from the germline V gene are SQVTM and ANQGSEA. The CDR3 covers 14 residues. V was trimmed by 7 bases and J by 6 bases, leaving 21 bases between them.

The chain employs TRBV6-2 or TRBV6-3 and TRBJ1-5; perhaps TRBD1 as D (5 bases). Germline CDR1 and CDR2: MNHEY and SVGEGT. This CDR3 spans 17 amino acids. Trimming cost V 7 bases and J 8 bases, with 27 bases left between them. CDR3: CASTLRPQTAGVKPQHF. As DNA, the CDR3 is TGTGCCAGCACCCTCCGCCCACAGACAGCTGGGGTTAAGCCCCAGCATTTT.